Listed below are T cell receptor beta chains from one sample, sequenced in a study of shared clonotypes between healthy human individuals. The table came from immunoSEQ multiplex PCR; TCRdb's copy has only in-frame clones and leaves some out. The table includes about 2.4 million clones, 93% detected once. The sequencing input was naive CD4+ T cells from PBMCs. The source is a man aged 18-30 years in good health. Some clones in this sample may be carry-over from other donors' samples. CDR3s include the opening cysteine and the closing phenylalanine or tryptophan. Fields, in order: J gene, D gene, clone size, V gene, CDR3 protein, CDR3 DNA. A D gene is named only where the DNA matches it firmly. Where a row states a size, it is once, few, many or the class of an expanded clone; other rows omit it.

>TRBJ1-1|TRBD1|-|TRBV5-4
CASRNRDRGDQAEAFF
TGTGCCAGCAGAAACCGGGACAGGGGGGACCAGGCTGAAGCTTTCTTT
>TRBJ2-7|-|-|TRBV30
CAWSDSSYEQYF
TGTGCCTGGAGTGACAGCTCCTACGAGCAGTACTTC
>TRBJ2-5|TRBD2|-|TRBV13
CASSPRTSGYQETQYF
TGTGCCAGCAGCCCGAGGACTAGCGGCTACCAAGAGACCCAGTACTTC
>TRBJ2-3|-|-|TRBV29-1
CSVGSRTVPPGLYF
TGCAGCGTGGGGTCCCGGACAGTACCCCCCGGCCTGTATTTT
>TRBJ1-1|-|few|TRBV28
CASSLTDTEAFF
TGTGCCAGCAGTTTAACGGACACTGAAGCTTTCTTT
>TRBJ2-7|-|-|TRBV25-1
CASSGGPPYEQYF
TGTGCCAGCAGTGGGGGGCCGCCCTACGAGCAGTACTTC
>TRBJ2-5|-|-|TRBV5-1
CASSGQGYQETQYF
TGCGCCAGCAGCGGACAAGGCTACCAAGAGACCCAGTACTTC
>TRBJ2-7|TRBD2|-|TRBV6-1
CASSATGTSGYEQYF
TGTGCCAGCAGTGCCACCGGGACTAGCGGTTACGAGCAGTACTTC
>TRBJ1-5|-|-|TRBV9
CASSATGQDQPQHF
TGTGCCAGCAGCGCTACAGGCCAGGATCAGCCCCAGCATTTT
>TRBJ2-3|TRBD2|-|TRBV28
CASSSMVGRTTSSTDTQYF
TGTGCCAGCAGTTCAATGGTCGGGAGGACGACTTCTAGCACAGATACGCAGTATTTT
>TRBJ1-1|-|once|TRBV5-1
CASSPRYQSAEAFF
TGCGCCAGCAGCCCCAGGTACCAGTCCGCTGAAGCTTTCTTT
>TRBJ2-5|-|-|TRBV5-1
CASSLGVAMTAYETQYF
TGCGCCAGCAGCTTGGGGGTGGCGATGACCGCATACGAGACCCAGTACTTC
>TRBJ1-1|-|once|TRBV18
CASAPQANSGSAEAFF
TGTGCCAGCGCGCCACAGGCCAACTCCGGGAGCGCTGAAGCTTTCTTT
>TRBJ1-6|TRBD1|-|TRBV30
CAWSTGTGNSPLHF
TGTGCCTGGAGTACCGGGACAGGGAACTCACCCCTCCACTTT